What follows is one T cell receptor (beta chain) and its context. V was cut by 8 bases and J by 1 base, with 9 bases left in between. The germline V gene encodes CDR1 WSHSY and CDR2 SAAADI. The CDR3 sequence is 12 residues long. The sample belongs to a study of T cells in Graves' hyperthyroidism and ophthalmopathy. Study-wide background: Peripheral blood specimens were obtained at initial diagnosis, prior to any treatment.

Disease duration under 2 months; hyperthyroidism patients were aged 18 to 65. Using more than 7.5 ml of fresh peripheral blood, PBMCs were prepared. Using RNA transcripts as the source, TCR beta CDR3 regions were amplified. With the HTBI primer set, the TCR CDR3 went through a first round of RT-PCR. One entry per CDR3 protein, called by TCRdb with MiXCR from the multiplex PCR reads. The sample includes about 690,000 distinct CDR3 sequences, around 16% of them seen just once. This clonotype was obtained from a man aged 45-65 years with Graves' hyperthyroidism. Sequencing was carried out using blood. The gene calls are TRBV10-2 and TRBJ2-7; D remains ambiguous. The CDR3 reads CASLTASYEQYF. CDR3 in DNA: TGCGCCAGCTTGACGGCATCCTACGAGCAGTACTTC.